Following are 15 T cell receptor beta chains from one sample sequenced in a study of lung T cells in sarcoidosis with Löfgren's syndrome. TCRdb recomputed calls from the reads with MiXCR, one row per CDR3 protein. The table shows 15,000 to 25,000 distinct CDR3 sequences, with roughly 23% occurring only once. The sample comprised CD4+ T cells from bronchoalveolar lavage. Every receptor here comes from a human donor with sarcoidosis (Löfgren's syndrome or another form), or a control subject (not recorded which).

The sample holds many counts of this clonotype. The chain is built from TRBV20-1 and TRBJ2-1; TRBD1 agrees at 10 bases. Germline CDR1 DFQATT, CDR2 SNEGSKA (reference sequence). V lost 0 bases, J lost 8 bases, and 7 bases stayed unmatched. CDR3 size: 15 residues. For the CDR3, the DNA is TGCAGTGCTAGAGACGGACAGGGGGGGAGGGATGAGCAGTTCTTC. It translates to CSARDGQGGRDEQFF.

This clonotype was observed a few times. V is TRBV7-2 and J is TRBJ1-2; D is undetermined. Trimming pared 3 bases from V and 4 bases from J, leaving 9 bases between. Germline lookup yields CDR1 SGHTA and CDR2 FQGNSA. The CDR3 has 13 residues. The CDR3 DNA reads as TGTACCAGCAGCTTTGAGGGTTCCTATGGCTACACCTTC. The encoded protein is CTSSFEGSYGYTF.

This clonotype was counted between two and nine times. The germline gene is not matched at one end of the junction; a read error may be the cause. The chain joins TRBV12-3 or TRBV12-4 to TRBJ1-1; 9 nucleotides line up with TRBD1. The CDR3 sequence is 12 residues long. CDR3: CATTGGNTVAFF. CDR3 bases: TGTGCCACCACAGGGGGCAACACTGTAGCTTTCTTT.

The V and J genes are TRBV24-1 and TRBJ2-5; the D gene could be TRBD1 or TRBD2 (5 bases each). The V and J ends lost 1 base and 1 base respectively, with 9 bases between them. This CDR3 is built from 15 residues. Germline CDR1 and CDR2: KGHDR and SFDVKD. The CDR3 DNA is TGTGCCACCAGTGATTTAACGGGGCTCCAAGAGACCCAGTACTTC. This gives the protein CATSDLTGLQETQYF.

This clonotype was seen repeatedly, ten times or more. The CDR3 nucleotides read TGTGCCAGCACTGCTAGCGGGCCCTTTTCCTACGAGCAGTACTTC. Protein product: CASTASGPFSYEQYF. The chain recombines TRBV12-3 or TRBV12-4 with TRBJ2-7; 8 bases map to TRBD2. This CDR3 has 15 amino acids. Trimming cost V 7 bases and J 1 base; bases outside gene matches: 9.

There are many counts of this clonotype. The rearrangement links TRBV2 to TRBJ2-6; D remains ambiguous. V was cut by 1 base and J by 7 bases, with 5 bases left in between. This CDR3 has 13 amino acids. Germline lookup yields CDR1 SNHLY and CDR2 FYNNEI. The CDR3 nucleotides read TGTGCCAGCAGTGAAGATTTAGCCAACGTCCTGACTTTC. Amino acids: CASSEDLANVLTF.

V and J are TRBV6-1 and TRBJ1-3; D unresolved. CDR3 length: 17 amino acids. V dropped 6 bases and J dropped 0 bases, with 18 bases sitting between them. CDR1 and CDR2 from the germline V gene are MNHNS and SASEGT. CDR3: CASRKSGGGSSGNTIYF. The CDR3 nucleotides are TGTGCCAGCAGAAAATCAGGTGGCGGATCCTCTGGAAACACCATATATTTT.

This clonotype is judged medium-sized. V gene TRBV6-2 or TRBV6-3 combines with J gene TRBJ2-2; D ambiguous. V dropped 8 bases and J dropped 6 bases, with 13 bases sitting between them. Germline V gene sequence: CDR1 MNHEY, CDR2 SVGEGT. This CDR3 has 13 residues. CDR3 sequence: CASGPFRAGELFF. Here the CDR3 DNA reads TGTGCCAGCGGGCCGTTTCGGGCCGGGGAGCTGTTTTTT.

This clonotype appeared many times. The chain couples TRBV7-9 to TRBJ1-1; D unresolved. The V gene lost 5 bases and the J gene lost 7 bases, with 11 bases spanning the gap. Germline CDR1 and CDR2: SEHNR and FQNEAQ (reference sequence). The CDR3 runs 12 residues. CDR3: CASSPSTIEAFF. The CDR3 DNA reads TGTGCCAGCAGCCCATCCACCATTGAAGCTTTCTTT.

The sample holds many counts of this clonotype. The gene calls are TRBV2 and TRBJ2-7; 8 bases agree with TRBD1. The CDR3 loop spans 13 amino acids. Germline V CDR1 and CDR2: SNHLY, FYNNEI. The ends lost 6 bases at V and 5 bases at J; junction bases unmatched: 6. In DNA form, the CDR3 reads TGTGCCAGCAGCGGACAGGGAAGGAACGAGCAGTACTTC. Translation gives CASSGQGRNEQYF.

This chain uses TRBV2 with TRBJ1-5; D remains ambiguous. Trimming shortened V by 2 bases and J by 4 bases, and 9 bases separated the two germline ends. From germline, CDR1 is SNHLY and CDR2 FYNNEI. CDR3 length: 14 residues. CDR3 nucleotides: TGTGCCAGCAGTGAACAGTCTCTTAATCAGCCCCAGCATTTT. It translates to CASSEQSLNQPQHF.

This clonotype was seen repeatedly, ten times or more. The chain joins TRBV28 to TRBJ2-7; D gene unclear. Germline V gene lookup returns CDR1 MDHEN and CDR2 SYDVKM. V gave up 3 bases and J gave up 3 bases, with 12 bases separating them. The CDR3 is made up of 14 amino acids. CDR3 amino acids: CASSFPGQYYEQYF. For the CDR3, the DNA is TGTGCCAGCAGTTTCCCAGGCCAGTACTACGAGCAGTACTTC.

In its sample, this clonotype was seen many times. The chain joins TRBV4-3 to TRBJ2-4; the D gene is possibly TRBD1 (5 bases). The CDR3 covers 13 residues. Trimming removed 0 bases at V and 5 bases at J, with 5 bases between. Germline loops: CDR1 LGHNA, CDR2 YSLEER. CDR3: CASSQDRENIQYF. DNA for the CDR3: TGCGCCAGCAGCCAAGACAGGGAAAACATTCAGTACTTC.

V and J are TRBV5-1 and TRBJ2-1, with 9 bases fitting TRBD2. V trimming: 0 bases; J trimming: 7 bases; junction bases outside the gene matches: 2. The CDR3 contains 14 residues. Germline loops: CDR1 SGHRS, CDR2 YFSETQ. The CDR3 nucleotides read TGCGCCAGCAGCTTGGCGCTAGCGGGGAATGAGCAGTTCTTC. This encodes CASSLALAGNEQFF.

By share, this clonotype counts as medium-sized. The rearrangement links TRBV6-1 to TRBJ2-3, with D tentatively TRBD2 (6 bases). With 6 bases removed from V and 2 bases from J, the gap between germline ends came to 9 bases. Germline V lookup: CDR1 MNHNS, CDR2 SASEGT. CDR3 length: 13 amino acids. CDR3 amino acids: CASSRTNTDTQYF. The CDR3, as DNA: TGTGCCAGCAGCAGGACTAACACAGATACGCAGTATTTT.